This record concerns one T cell receptor (beta chain) sequence. TCRdb's table, derived via immunoSEQ multiplex PCR, lists solely in-frame clones and lacks some. The sample carries approximately 160,000 clones, just over 90% recorded once. Trimming cost V 5 bases and J 7 bases, with 8 bases left between them. The CDR3 extends over 11 amino acids. CDR1 is SNHLY, CDR2 FYNNEI, per germline. Analyses pooled second doses at about 4 or about 12 weeks. The data were taken from a study of T cell responses to AZD1222 COVID-19 vaccine. The TCR comes from an adult who received the AZD1222 COVID-19 vaccine. The source material was peripheral blood, sampled 28 days after the second AZD1222 dose. The chain combines TRBV2 with TRBJ1-2, with a tentative D call TRBD1 (5 bases). DNA of the CDR3: TGTGCCAGCAGTCCTACAGGTGGCTACACCTTC. Translation gives CASSPTGGYTF.